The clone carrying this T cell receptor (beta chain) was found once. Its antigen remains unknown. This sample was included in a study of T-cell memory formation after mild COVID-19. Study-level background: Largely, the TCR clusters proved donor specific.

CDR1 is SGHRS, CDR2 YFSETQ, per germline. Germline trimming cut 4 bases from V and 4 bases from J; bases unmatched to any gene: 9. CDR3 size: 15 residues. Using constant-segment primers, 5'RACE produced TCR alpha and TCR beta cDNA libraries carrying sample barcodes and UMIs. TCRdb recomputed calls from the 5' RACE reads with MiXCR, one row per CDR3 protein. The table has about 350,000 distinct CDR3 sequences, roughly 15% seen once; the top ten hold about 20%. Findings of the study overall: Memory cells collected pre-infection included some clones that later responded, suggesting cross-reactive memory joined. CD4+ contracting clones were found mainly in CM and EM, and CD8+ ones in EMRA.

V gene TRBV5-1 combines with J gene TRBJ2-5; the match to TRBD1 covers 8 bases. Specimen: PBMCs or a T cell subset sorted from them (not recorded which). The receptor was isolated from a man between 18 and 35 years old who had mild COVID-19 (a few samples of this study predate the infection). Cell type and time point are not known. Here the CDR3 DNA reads TGCGCCAGCAGCGGTACAGGACAGGGTCCAGAGACCCAGTACTTC. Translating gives CASSGTGQGPETQYF.